This T cell receptor beta chain was documented in a study of OX40 agonist ivuxolimab in advanced cancers. This CDR3 is built from 15 residues. With V trimmed by 5 bases and J by 5 bases, 7 bases remained unmatched. CDR1 SGHRS and CDR2 YFSETQ come from the germline V gene. General study results and limits: Dosing at 0.1 to 3.0 mg/kg was accompanied by clonal expansion of CD4+ and CD8+ blood T cells by week 6.

In regard to this clone: Its specificity is unknown.

The repertoire was sequenced with immunoSEQ multiplex PCR; TCRdb's copy has only in-frame clones and lacks some. The table shows about 96,000 clones, with roughly four fifths occurring only once. Sample: CD4+ or CD8+ T cells sorted from blood, taken in a trial of the OX40 agonist ivuxolimab. This rearrangement joins TRBV5-1 to TRBJ1-6; 7 bases align to TRBD1. The receptor's source is an adult with an advanced solid tumor such as melanoma, head and neck, liver or kidney cancer. CDR3 protein: CASRLTGTDNSPLHF. The CDR3 coding sequence is TGCGCCAGCAGATTAACCGGGACAGATAATTCACCCCTCCACTTT.